The T cell receptor beta chain described here comes from a study of shared T cell receptors in the human thymus. Measured with immunoSEQ multiplex PCR; TCRdb has only the in-frame clones, and not every one. The sample lists hundreds of thousands of clones, approximately 85% occurring once. The germline V gene has CDR1 SGHNT and CDR2 YENEEA. With 8 bases removed from V and 6 bases from J, the gap between germline ends came to 6 bases. The length of the CDR3 is 10 residues. The same data also contributed to another study, on human thymus T cells. That publication notes: Infants, healthy and Finnish, who were having corrective surgery for congenital heart defects served as donors. It was from resections taken during corrective heart surgery that the thymus tissue came.

This clonotype was obtained from a girl under three years old with a congenital heart defect. V usage is TRBV11-3 and J usage is TRBJ2-3, with unresolved D. The sequenced material came from thymocytes. The CDR3 sequence: CASRRDTQYF. In DNA form, the CDR3 reads TGTGCCAGCCGGCGGGATACGCAGTATTTT.